The clone carrying this TCR beta chain was counted a few times. Its target is unknown. In alopecia areata patients, both lesional scalp punch biopsies and peripheral blood were collected. The sample is drawn from a study of CD8+ T cells in alopecia areata. For the study at large: The duration of tofacitinib was 6 to 18 months, with 6 months off drug afterward.

General study points: Mice showed clearer TCR sharing than patients did, a gap that was possibly HLA-related. Compared with normal scalp, lesional scalp had higher clonality and more expanded CD8+ clones.

The V end lost 3 bases, the J end lost 0 bases, and 4 bases lay between the germline ends. CDR1 is MNHEY, CDR2 SMNVEV, per germline (reference sequence). This CDR3 is 13 amino acids long. cDNA reverse transcribed from extracted RNA served as the sequencing template. Using immunoSEQ multiplex PCR, the repertoire was profiled, and TCRdb retains in-frame clones only, with some absent. The table shows about 150,000 clones, with approximately 53% occurring only once. The source of this sequence is a human donor with alopecia areata. This sequence joins TRBV27 and TRBJ2-3, with D unclear. The sample consisted of CD8+ T cells sorted from blood, taken at week 0. DNA of the CDR3: TGTGCCAGCAGTTTCTACAGCACAGATACGCAGTATTTT. It codes for CASSFYSTDTQYF.